These 17 T cell receptor beta chains were all obtained from the same sample, sequenced in a study of T cells in Graves' hyperthyroidism and ophthalmopathy. Amplification yielded TCR beta CDR3 regions, with RNA transcripts as the source. HTBI primers were employed in a first-round RT-PCR of the TCR CDR3. TCRdb recomputed calls from the multiplex PCR reads with MiXCR, one row per CDR3 protein. The table shows roughly 550,000 distinct CDR3 sequences, with around 16% occurring only once. The sequencing sample was made of blood. The receptors here all came from a woman aged 25 to 45 with Graves' ophthalmopathy.

In its sample, this clonotype was seen a few times. The rearrangement joins TRBV4-1 to TRBJ2-7; D unresolved. This CDR3 contains 17 residues. CDR1 is MGHRA and CDR2 is YSYEKL in the germline V gene. V was pared by 1 base and J by 3 bases, with 19 bases between. In DNA, the CDR3 is TGCGCCAGCAGCCAAGTCCTCGGGCGAACCGGGCTCTACGAGCAGTACTTC. Protein product: CASSQVLGRTGLYEQYF.

This chain links TRBV20-1 with TRBJ2-4; 7 bases fit TRBD2. CDR3 size: 14 residues. With V trimmed by 6 bases and J by 6 bases, 11 bases remained unmatched. Germline CDR1 DFQATT, CDR2 SNEGSKA (reference sequence). The CDR3 DNA follows: TGCAGTGCAGAACCCGGGGGGTCCCCAAACATTCAGTACTTC. Residues: CSAEPGGSPNIQYF.

J is TRBJ2-1 and V is TRBV24-1; TRBD2 aligns across 7 bases. This CDR3 comprises 15 residues. Germline CDR1 is KGHDR and CDR2 is SFDVKD. After removal of 2 bases from V and 6 bases from J, the junction contained 6 bases not matched to a gene. DNA for the CDR3: TGTGCCACCAGTGATTCTAGCGGCCCAGGCAATGAGCAGTTCTTC. It specifies CATSDSSGPGNEQFF.

This clonotype was observed at least ten times. The chain links TRBV28 to TRBJ2-7, with 9 bases lining up with TRBD2. CDR1 and CDR2 (germline): MDHEN, SYDVKM. This CDR3 has 15 residues. V trimming: 6 bases; J trimming: 3 bases; junction bases outside the gene matches: 9. The CDR3 nucleotides read TGTGCCAGCAGCCTGGGGACTAGCATAGGCTACGAGCAGTACTTC. Translating gives CASSLGTSIGYEQYF.

This clonotype was counted ten times or more. The rearrangement joins TRBV7-2 to TRBJ2-5, with 9 bases lining up with TRBD2. This CDR3 is built from 17 residues. Germline V lookup: CDR1 SGHTA, CDR2 FQGNSA. V trimming: 1 base; J trimming: 5 bases; junction bases outside the gene matches: 11. CDR3 nucleotide sequence: TGTGCCAGCAGCTTAGGGGCCCGGGCGGGAGGGCCCGAGACCCAGTACTTC. This codes for CASSLGARAGGPETQYF.

In its sample, this clonotype was seen many times. The rearrangement joins TRBV20-1 to TRBJ2-5, with a possible D match to TRBD2 (5 bases). CDR1 and CDR2 (germline): DFQATT, SNEGSKA (reference sequence). Trimming removed 3 bases at V and 3 bases at J, with 8 bases between. The CDR3 is 12 amino acids. The CDR3 loop is CSASTREETQYF. As DNA, the CDR3 is TGCAGTGCTAGTACGCGGGAAGAGACCCAGTACTTC.

Of note for this clonotype: This could be a read error, since a much larger clone is one nucleotide away. The chain joins TRBV28 to TRBJ1-5; weak D call: TRBD1 (5 bases). V gave up 5 bases and J gave up 7 bases, with 21 bases separating them. The germline V gene has CDR1 MDHEN and CDR2 SYDVKM. This CDR3 is built from 16 residues. Here the CDR3 reads CASSLHSMGVGQPQHF. The CDR3 DNA reads as TGTGCCAGCAGTCTTCATTCTATGGGGGTAGGGCAGCCCCAGCATTTT. The full variable domain, rest sourced from reference TRBV28 and TRBJ1-5, is DVKVTQSSRYLVKRTGEKVFLECVQDMDHENMFWYRQDPGLGLRLIYFSYDVKMKEKGDIPEGYSVSREKKERFSLILESASTNQTSMYLCASSLHSMGVGQPQHFGDGTRLSIL.

This clonotype was found many times. The rearrangement joins TRBV30 to TRBJ2-3, with a possible D match to TRBD2 (6 bases). The germline V and J ends were trimmed by 1 base and 1 base, with 6 bases remaining between them. The CDR3 spans 13 residues. Germline V gene sequence: CDR1 GTSNPN, CDR2 SVGIG (reference sequence). The DNA for the CDR3 is TGTGCCTGGAGTGCGGGGGGCACAGATACGCAGTATTTT. Translating gives CAWSAGGTDTQYF. Full variable domain (remainder filled in from reference TRBV30 and TRBJ2-3): SQTIHQWPATLVQPVGSPLSLECTVEGTSNPNLYWYRQAAGRGLQLLFYSVGIGQISSEVPQNLSASRPQDRQFILSSKKLLLSDSGFYLCAWSAGGTDTQYFGPGTRLTVL.

This clonotype was counted a few times. The V and J genes are TRBV4-1 and TRBJ2-7; the match to TRBD2 covers 14 bases. The junction had 17 bases not matched to a gene; V was cut back by 1 base and J by 0 bases. This CDR3 is built from 22 residues. The germline V gene encodes CDR1 MGHRA and CDR2 YSYEKL. The CDR3 here is CASSQVRGTSGRGALTSYEQYF. The CDR3 DNA follows: TGCGCCAGCAGCCAAGTGCGGGGGACTAGCGGGAGAGGGGCCCTGACCTCCTACGAGCAGTACTTC.

The chain is built from TRBV6-1 and TRBJ2-1; 9 nucleotides align to TRBD2. The CDR3 loop spans 14 amino acids. Germline CDR1 MNHNS, CDR2 SASEGT. Trimming took 6 bases from V and 7 from J; bases not matched to a gene: 7. CDR3 loop: CASRRLADSNEQFF. Here the CDR3 DNA reads TGTGCCAGCAGGCGACTAGCGGATTCGAATGAGCAGTTCTTC.

The V and J genes are TRBV4-2 and TRBJ2-1, with 10 bases fitting TRBD1. The J segment lost 7 bases and the V segment lost 2 bases, leaving 5 bases of the junction unmatched. This CDR3 has 15 amino acids. Germline loops: CDR1 LGHNA, CDR2 YNFKEQ. The DNA of the CDR3 is TGTGCCAGCAGCCAACAACTGGACAGGGGGAATGAGCAGTTCTTC. It specifies CASSQQLDRGNEQFF.

In this sample, this clonotype turned up many times. CDR3 loop: CSARDYRDRGGYEQYF. CDR3 coding DNA: TGCAGTGCTAGAGACTACCGGGACAGGGGCGGATACGAGCAGTACTTC. The rearrangement uses TRBV20-1 and TRBJ2-7; 10 nucleotides line up with TRBD1. The V and J ends lost 0 bases and 4 bases, in that order; junction bases with no gene match: 9. The germline V gene has CDR1 DFQATT and CDR2 SNEGSKA (reference sequence). The CDR3 is 16 amino acids.

The chain combines TRBV5-1 with TRBJ2-1; TRBD2 matches at 10 bases. The CDR3 is 14 residues long. CDR1 is SGHRS, CDR2 YFSETQ, per germline. V was clipped by 3 bases and J by 7 bases; unmatched bases: 4. CDR3 bases: TGCGCCAGCAGCTCTAGCGGGAGACTAAATGAGCAGTTCTTC. Translated: CASSSSGRLNEQFF. The full variable domain, with the rest looked up from reference TRBV5-1 and TRBJ2-1, is KAGVTQTPRYLIKTRGQQVTLSCSPISGHRSVSWYQQTPGQGLQFLFEYFSETQRNKGNFPGRFSGRQFSNSRSEMNVSTLELGDSALYLCASSSSGRLNEQFFGPGTRLTVL.

At least ten counts were recorded for this clonotype. This chain joins TRBV10-3 and TRBJ2-5; TRBD2 matches at 9 bases. The CDR3 has 16 residues. The V and J ends lost 6 bases and 2 bases, in that order; junction bases with no gene match: 10. Germline CDR1 is ENHRY and CDR2 is SYGVKD. CDR3 DNA sequence: TGTGCCATCAGACCCGGGACTAGCAGAAATCAAGAGACCCAGTACTTC. This codes for CAIRPGTSRNQETQYF.

This clonotype has a count of ten or more. The chain couples TRBV20-1 to TRBJ2-4; the D gene could be TRBD1 or TRBD2 (5 bases each). The V end was cut by 5 bases, the J end by 0 bases, with 11 bases between. Germline V gene data show CDR1 as DFQATT and CDR2 as SNEGSKA (reference sequence). The CDR3 runs to 14 residues. The CDR3 protein is CSAGGRTAKNIQYF. As DNA, the CDR3 is TGCAGTGCTGGGGGACGGACAGCCAAAAACATTCAGTACTTC.

The V and J genes are TRBV4-3 and TRBJ1-1; no reliable D call. Trimming removed 4 bases at V and 0 bases at J, with 6 bases between. The CDR3 sequence is 13 residues long. Looked up from germline, CDR1 is LGHNA and CDR2 is YSLEER. The CDR3 is CASSLKMNTEAFF. For the CDR3, the DNA is TGCGCCAGCAGCCTAAAGATGAACACTGAAGCTTTCTTT.

In its sample, this clonotype was seen a few times. The chain employs TRBV7-6 and TRBJ2-1; a weak D match, TRBD2 (5 bases). Germline values: CDR1 SGHVS, CDR2 FNYEAQ. The V end lost 0 bases, the J end lost 9 bases, and 6 bases lay between the germline ends. The CDR3 covers 12 residues. The CDR3 region is CASSLARAEQFF. DNA for the CDR3: TGTGCCAGCAGCTTAGCGCGGGCTGAGCAGTTCTTC. Drawing the rest from reference TRBV7-6 and TRBJ2-1, the complete variable domain is GAGVSQSPRYKVTKRGQDVALRCDPISGHVSLYWYRQALGQGPEFLTYFNYEAQQDKSGLPNDRFSAERPEGSISTLTIQRTEQRDSAMYRCASSLARAEQFFGPGTRLTVL.